The 13 T cell receptor beta chains in this list originate from one sample, sequenced in a study of human T cells and chemical hapten exposure. MiXCR, applied by TCRdb to the RACE reads, yields one record per CDR3 protein. This sample has some 96,000 distinct CDR3 sequences; 7% to 10% occur once, and the top ten carry approximately 2%. As to time point: patch test 2, 6 weeks after DPC sensitization. The sample's treatment: therapeutic diphenylcyclopropenone sensitization with weekly scalp DPC. Source: whole blood, taken in connection with sensitization to the hapten diphenylcyclopropenone (DPC). The receptors originated from a woman between 40 and 55 years old with alopecia areata. Some clones in this sample may be carry-over from other donors' samples.

This clonotype came up a few times. CDR3 sequence: CASSLYADRDYVGYEQFF. The CDR3 nucleotides read TGTGCCAGCAGCTTATATGCCGACCGGGACTACGTAGGCTATGAGCAGTTCTTC. V is TRBV7-3 and J is TRBJ2-1; 7 bases match TRBD2. The germline V gene has CDR1 SGHTA and CDR2 FQGTGA. This CDR3 contains 18 residues. V lost 2 bases and J lost 8; bases outside the gene matches: 18.

This clonotype was picked up many times. V and J are TRBV29-1 and TRBJ1-1; D remains unclear. The CDR3 loop spans 13 amino acids. In germline, CDR1 is SQVTM, CDR2 ANQGSEA. V was shortened by 4 bases and J by 0 bases, with 9 bases between the two germline ends. The CDR3 reads CSVGGRLNTEAFF. Written as DNA, the CDR3 is TGCAGCGTTGGCGGACGGTTGAACACTGAAGCTTTCTTT.

Many counts were recorded for this clonotype. The rearrangement uses TRBV7-8 and TRBJ2-3; no definite D call. The V end lost 2 bases, the J end lost 3 bases, and 6 bases lay between the germline ends. Germline V CDR1 and CDR2: SGHVS, FQNEAQ. The CDR3 spans 13 residues. CDR3: CASSLILTDTQYF. CDR3 coding DNA: TGTGCCAGCAGCTTAATTCTTACAGATACGCAGTATTTT.

The CDR3 region has the DNA TGTGCCAGCAGTTTGGATCCGGGACGGATTGCAGAAGCTTTCTTT. Its translation: CASSLDPGRIAEAFF. The chain has TRBV6-5 and TRBJ1-1, with D perhaps matching TRBD1 (5 bases). Trimming cost V 4 bases and J 8 bases, with 20 bases left between them. The CDR3 has 15 amino acids. Looked up from germline, CDR1 is MNHEY and CDR2 is SVGAGI.

This clonotype has more than one count but fewer than ten. This CDR3 reads CASSRLGGSEQYF. CDR3 DNA sequence: TGTGCCAGCAGTCGTCTAGGAGGGTCCGAGCAGTACTTC. This chain links TRBV3-1 with TRBJ2-7, with D possibly being TRBD2 (6 bases). Trimming took off 6 bases at V and 6 bases at J, with 15 bases between the two ends. Germline V lookup: CDR1 LGHDT, CDR2 YNNKEL (reference sequence). This CDR3 has 13 residues.

As to this clonotype: The conserved phenylalanine or tryptophan is not found at the CDR3 terminus, so this likely reflects a read error. The gene calls are TRBV9 and TRBJ2-1; 10 positions agree with TRBD2. Germline loops: CDR1 SGDLS, CDR2 YYNGEE. V lost 4 bases to trimming and J lost 4 bases; unmatched junction nucleotides: 5. This CDR3 spans 15 amino acids. The CDR3 spells CASSPQTSGYNEQFL. DNA of the CDR3: TGTGCCAGCAGCCCACAGACTAGCGGGTACAATGAGCAGTTCCTC.

This clonotype has at least ten counts. The chain carries TRBV2 and TRBJ1-5; maybe TRBD1 (5 bases). Germline CDR1 is SNHLY and CDR2 is FYNNEI. Trimming pared 10 bases from V and 9 bases from J, leaving 16 bases between. The CDR3 spans 12 residues. CDR3 bases: TGTGCCACCCAGGGCCCCCTGACGCCCCAGCATTTT. Protein product: CATQGPLTPQHF.

This clonotype was observed many times. The V call is TRBV12-3 or TRBV12-4, the J call TRBJ1-4, with 9 bases fitting TRBD1. J lost 7 bases, V lost 5 bases, and 11 bases had no gene match. The CDR3 is made up of 16 amino acids. The CDR3 loop is CASSRTGADVGEKLFF. DNA for the CDR3: TGTGCCAGCAGTCGGACAGGGGCAGATGTAGGTGAAAAACTGTTTTTT.

Ten or more counts support this clonotype. V and J are TRBV9 and TRBJ1-2; 7 bases align to TRBD1. Germline V CDR1 and CDR2: SGDLS, YYNGEE. V shed 0 bases and J 10 bases; nucleotides not matched to a gene: 3. This CDR3 has 12 residues. The CDR3 spells CASSVGGGYYTF. Written as DNA, the CDR3 is TGTGCCAGCAGCGTAGGAGGGGGCTACTACACCTTC.

In its sample, this clonotype was seen many times. The rearrangement joins TRBV25-1 to TRBJ1-5, with D perhaps matching TRBD1 (5 bases). The germline V gene encodes CDR1 MGHDK and CDR2 SYGVNS. There are 14 residues in the CDR3. V lost 2 bases and J 3 bases, leaving 8 bases between the germline ends. The CDR3: CASSETGYNQPQHF. DNA for the CDR3: TGTGCCAGCAGTGAAACAGGTTACAATCAGCCCCAGCATTTT.

At least ten counts were recorded for this clonotype. The V call is TRBV7-3, the J call TRBJ1-1; D may be TRBD1 (6 bases). The CDR3 is made up of 14 amino acids. CDR1 and CDR2 from the germline V gene are SGHTA and FQGTGA. V lost 5 bases to trimming and J lost 4 bases, with 14 bases between them. CDR3 loop: CASSPHEGGTEAFF. In nucleotides, the CDR3 is TGTGCCAGCAGCCCCCACGAGGGGGGCACTGAAGCTTTCTTT. The variable domain in full, completed from reference TRBV7-3 and TRBJ1-1, reads GAGVSQTPSNKVTEKGKYVELRCDPISGHTALYWYRQSLGQGPEFLIYFQGTGAADDSGLPNDRFFAVRPEGSVSTLKIQRTERGDSAVYLCASSPHEGGTEAFFGQGTRLTVV.

At least ten counts were recorded for this clonotype. The chain uses TRBV6-5 and TRBJ1-1; 7 bases line up with TRBD1. The CDR3 loop spans 15 amino acids. Trimming removed 2 bases from V and 0 bases from J; junction bases left unmatched: 3. The germline CDR1 and CDR2 sequences are MNHEY and SVGAGI. The CDR3 spells CASSYTGTVNTEAFF. The CDR3 DNA reads as TGTGCCAGCAGTTACACCGGGACAGTGAACACTGAAGCTTTCTTT.

The chain is built from TRBV7-6 and TRBJ2-2; D perhaps matches TRBD2 (5 bases). Germline V gene sequence: CDR1 SGHVS, CDR2 FNYEAQ. The CDR3 is made up of 14 amino acids. V lost 0 bases and J 7 bases, leaving 9 bases between the germline ends. The CDR3 DNA reads as TGTGCCAGCAGCTTAGCGGGCCGGGGCGGGGAGCTGTTTTTT. It is translated as CASSLAGRGGELFF.